One and the same sample provided the 23 T cell receptor beta chains below, sequenced in a study of cytomegalovirus exposure and HLA in healthy donors (dated by TCRdb to 2017 to 2019). Preparation of the library involved the immunoSEQ multiplex PCR assay. The table was pulled from immuneACCESS by TCRdb, which kept in-frame rearrangements only. Such tables lose some clones; where checked, under half of the loss comes from unresolved V genes, and the rest has no known cause. The sample data list about 110,000 clones, and about 90% of these were observed just once. The ten largest clones add up to more than 2% of the sample. The sequenced sample was PBMCs. These receptors were taken from a woman between 18 and 29 years old in good health and CMV-seronegative.

V is TRBV5-1 and J is TRBJ1-5; D unclear. Germline CDR1 SGHRS, CDR2 YFSETQ. This CDR3 has 15 amino acids. Trimming removed 0 bases at V and 6 bases at J, with 13 bases between. CDR3 sequence: CASSLDGRVGQPQHF. Written as DNA, the CDR3 is TGCGCCAGCAGCTTGGACGGGAGGGTTGGTCAGCCCCAGCATTTT. Filled out from reference TRBV5-1 and TRBJ1-5, the complete variable domain reads KAGVTQTPRYLIKTRGQQVTLSCSPISGHRSVSWYQQTPGQGLQFLFEYFSETQRNKGNFPGRFSGRQFSNSRSEMNVSTLELGDSALYLCASSLDGRVGQPQHFGDGTRLSIL.

The chain employs TRBV28 and TRBJ1-5; D might be TRBD1 (6 bases). The CDR3 loop spans 13 amino acids. The V and J ends lost 6 bases and 2 bases respectively, with 8 bases between them. Germline V lookup: CDR1 MDHEN, CDR2 SYDVKM. CDR3 sequence reads: CASSNRGNQPQHF. For the CDR3, the DNA is TGTGCCAGCAGCAACAGGGGCAATCAGCCCCAGCATTTT.

The chain carries TRBV7-8 and TRBJ1-1, with D tentatively TRBD1 (6 bases). Trimming removed 4 bases at V and 0 bases at J, with 15 bases between. CDR3 length: 16 residues. Germline-derived CDR1 and CDR2 are SGHVS and FQNEAQ. CDR3 region: CASSSPDRIMNTEAFF. CDR3 nucleotides: TGTGCCAGCAGCTCGCCCGACAGGATAATGAACACTGAAGCTTTCTTT.

The chain links TRBV9 to TRBJ2-1; 14 bases agree with TRBD2. V lost 3 bases, J lost 8 bases, and 4 bases stayed unmatched. The germline V gene has CDR1 SGDLS and CDR2 YYNGEE. The length of the CDR3 is 15 residues. The DNA of the CDR3 is TGTGCCAGCAGCGAGGGGGGACTAGCGGGAGATGAGCAGTTCTTC. Amino acid sequence: CASSEGGLAGDEQFF.

The chain couples TRBV4-3 to TRBJ2-1, with 10 bases fitting TRBD2. The germline gives CDR1 LGHNA, CDR2 YSLEER. This CDR3 comprises 19 residues. The V gene end was trimmed by 0 bases and the J gene end by 5 bases; junction bases not matched to a gene: 13. Here the CDR3 DNA reads TGCGCCAGCAGCCAAGATATCCTCCTTACTAGCGGGGAAAACAATGAGCAGTTCTTC. It encodes CASSQDILLTSGENNEQFF.

V and J are TRBV4-3 and TRBJ1-5; a possible D gene is TRBD1 (5 bases). Germline V gives CDR1 LGHNA, CDR2 YSLEER. V dropped 1 base and J dropped 5 bases, with 12 bases sitting between them. This CDR3 contains 15 residues. The CDR3 sequence: CASSQGLGGDQPQHF. The DNA for the CDR3 is TGCGCCAGCAGCCAAGGTCTGGGGGGGGATCAGCCCCAGCATTTT.

V is TRBV6-5 and J is TRBJ1-5; 7 bases agree with TRBD1. The CDR3 has 13 residues. Germline CDR1 MNHEY, CDR2 SVGAGI. After removal of 2 bases from V and 7 bases from J, the junction contained 2 bases not matched to a gene. CDR3 sequence reads: CASSYRGPQPQHF. The CDR3 nucleotides read TGTGCCAGCAGTTACAGGGGGCCGCAGCCCCAGCATTTT.

The V and J genes are TRBV7-2 and TRBJ2-1; 8 bases fit TRBD2. The CDR3 consists of 15 residues. V lost 5 bases, J lost 9 bases, and 12 bases stayed unmatched. CDR1 SGHTA and CDR2 FQGNSA come from the germline V gene. DNA for the CDR3: TGTGCCAGCAGCCCCCGTGGTGGGACTAGAGGTGAGCAGTTCTTC. This sequence encodes CASSPRGGTRGEQFF. Full variable domain (remainder filled in from reference TRBV7-2 and TRBJ2-1): GAGVSQSPSNKVTEKGKDVELRCDPISGHTALYWYRQSLGQGLEFLIYFQGNSAPDKSGLPSDRFSAERTGGSVSTLTIQRTQQEDSAVYLCASSPRGGTRGEQFFGPGTRLTVL.

The V call is TRBV6-6, the J call TRBJ1-5; no firm D call. CDR3 length equals 14 residues. Germline values: CDR1 MNHNY, CDR2 SVGAGI (reference sequence). V was clipped by 4 bases and J by 5 bases, with 12 bases between them. As DNA, the CDR3 is TGTGCCAGCAGTTTCGAACTCCTATATCAGCCCCAGCATTTT. Protein product: CASSFELLYQPQHF.

As concerns this clone: At one boundary the junction diverges from the germline segment, which might be a read error. The J gene is TRBJ2-1, the V gene TRBV5-4; D is possibly TRBD2 (5 bases). Germline V CDR1 and CDR2: SGHNT, YYREEE (reference sequence). This CDR3 comprises 12 residues. CDR3 region: CRSGPSYNEQFF. CDR3 DNA: TGCAGGAGCGGCCCCTCCTACAATGAGCAGTTCTTC.

The chain joins TRBV27 to TRBJ2-2, with TRBD2 matching 8 bases. The V gene's germline CDR1 is MNHEY and CDR2 SMNVEV (reference sequence). V lost 4 bases to trimming and J lost 4 bases; unmatched junction nucleotides: 8. The CDR3 contains 16 residues. As DNA, the CDR3 is TGTGCCAGCAGTTCACACGGGAGGGGAGTCACCGGGGAGCTGTTTTTT. Encoded protein: CASSSHGRGVTGELFF.

DNA for the CDR3: TGTGCCAGCTCACTCCTAGGACAGGGGACAGGAAACACCATATATTTT. Translated, it gives CASSLLGQGTGNTIYF. The chain joins TRBV18 to TRBJ1-3; 9 bases are a match to TRBD1. CDR1 is KGHSH and CDR2 is LQKENI in the germline V gene. Trimming took 4 bases from V and 4 from J; bases not matched to a gene: 8. This CDR3 comprises 16 residues.

This clone was detected only once. The chain has TRBV28 and TRBJ2-7, with 7 bases fitting TRBD1. The CDR3 length is 16 residues. The V segment lost 4 bases and the J segment 0 bases; nucleotides outside the gene matches: 9. From germline, CDR1 is MDHEN and CDR2 SYDVKM. The CDR3 DNA follows: TGTGCCAGCAGTTACCCGGGACAGCCAAACTCCTACGAGCAGTACTTC. This encodes CASSYPGQPNSYEQYF.

The chain carries TRBV2 and TRBJ2-5, with a weak D call TRBD1 (6 bases). V was pared by 9 bases and J by 0 bases, with 8 bases between. Germline V gives CDR1 SNHLY, CDR2 FYNNEI. This CDR3 is built from 12 residues. The CDR3 here is CARGTNQETQYF. DNA for the CDR3: TGTGCCAGGGGGACAAACCAAGAGACCCAGTACTTC.

V is TRBV14 and J is TRBJ2-3; D might be TRBD1 (5 bases). This CDR3 is built from 14 residues. Germline V gene lookup returns CDR1 SGHDN and CDR2 FVKESK. Trimming removed 0 bases from V and 4 bases from J, with 8 bases in between. The chain's CDR3 is CASSQDLGADTQYF. The CDR3 DNA reads as TGTGCCAGCAGCCAAGATTTAGGGGCAGATACGCAGTATTTT.

As concerns this clone: This specimen includes other DNA sequences encoding the same CDR3. J is TRBJ1-2 and V is TRBV30; D is possibly TRBD1 (5 bases). Germline V gene data show CDR1 as GTSNPN and CDR2 as SVGIG (reference sequence). The CDR3 has 14 amino acids. V was clipped by 0 bases and J by 5 bases, with 13 bases between them. CDR3 nucleotide sequence: TGTGCCTGGAGTGTACAAGGGGTCGTGTATGGCTACACCTTC. Translating gives CAWSVQGVVYGYTF.

This chain links TRBV4-3 with TRBJ2-3; no definite D call. With 1 base removed from V and 3 bases from J, the gap between germline ends came to 8 bases. The germline V gene has CDR1 LGHNA and CDR2 YSLEER. The CDR3 covers 14 residues. The CDR3 here is CASSQVSLTDTQYF. In DNA, the CDR3 is TGCGCCAGCAGCCAAGTGAGTTTAACAGATACGCAGTATTTT.

A note on this clone: One junction end does not reproduce the germline sequence, and a read error may be involved. V and J are TRBV6-1 and TRBJ2-5; 11 nucleotides match TRBD2. CDR3 size: 15 residues. Germline V gene sequence: CDR1 MNHNS, CDR2 SASEGT. The CDR3 DNA is TGTGCCACCAGCCAGACTAGCGGGGTACGAGAGACCCGGTACTTC. Translated: CATSQTSGVRETRYF.

In its sample, this clone was seen many times. V usage is TRBV2 and J usage is TRBJ2-1, with TRBD1 identical over 9 bases. The CDR3 contains 15 residues. The ends lost 3 bases at V and 6 bases at J; junction bases unmatched: 6. Per germline, CDR1 SNHLY and CDR2 FYNNEI. The CDR3 nucleotides are TGTGCCAGCAGTGAGATCCAACAGGGGGCCAATGAGCAGTTCTTC. Protein sequence: CASSEIQQGANEQFF.

In this sample, this clone turned up a few times. The chain is built from TRBV10-3 and TRBJ1-5; TRBD1 matches 10 bases. Germline lookup yields CDR1 ENHRY and CDR2 SYGVKD. Trimming cost V 6 bases and J 4 bases; bases outside gene matches: 3. This CDR3 comprises 14 residues. CDR3 residues: CAISRDRGNQPQHF. The CDR3 DNA follows: TGTGCCATCAGCAGGGACAGGGGTAATCAGCCCCAGCATTTT.

The chain couples TRBV5-1 to TRBJ2-1; possible D gene TRBD2, 5 bases. V lost 0 bases and J lost 10, with 8 bases in between. Germline V gene lookup returns CDR1 SGHRS and CDR2 YFSETQ. The CDR3 sequence is 12 residues long. The CDR3 coding sequence is TGCGCCAGCAGCTTGGAGACTATCGAGCAGTTCTTC. Protein: CASSLETIEQFF.

DNA for the CDR3: TGCGCCAGCAGCCAAGAAGACAGGGGCACTGAAGCTTTCTTT. Protein: CASSQEDRGTEAFF. The genes are TRBV4-1 and TRBJ1-1; 8 nucleotides match TRBD1. This CDR3 region has 14 residues. Germline lookup yields CDR1 MGHRA and CDR2 YSYEKL. The trim removed 0 bases at V and 4 bases at J, leaving 1 base unmatched.

The V gene is TRBV27, the J gene TRBJ2-7, with D perhaps TRBD2 (5 bases). In germline, CDR1 is MNHEY, CDR2 SMNVEV (reference sequence). Trimming shortened V by 1 base and J by 2 bases, and 12 bases separated the two germline ends. There are 15 residues in the CDR3. The CDR3 here is CASSLLRGSAYEQYF. In DNA, the CDR3 is TGTGCCAGCAGTTTATTACGAGGGTCTGCCTACGAGCAGTACTTC.